A selection of T cell receptor beta chains follows, all from one sample in a study of blood T cell repertoires in COVID-19. Libraries were prepared by immunoSEQ multiplex PCR; TCRdb keeps only in-frame clonotypes and omits some of them. Of about 220,000 clones in the sample, approximately 92% are singletons; the top ten hold more than 3%. Sequencing was done on a sample of PBMCs or T cells enriched from blood (not recorded which). These receptor sequences come from a young woman in a cohort exposed to, infected with or recovered from COVID-19 (not recorded which). Both conserved end residues are part of each CDR3. Fields, in order: clone size, CDR3 length, V gene, J gene, D gene, CDR3 DNA, CDR3 protein. The D gene is left open where the match is weak. Size values are once, few and many counts, or a class for expanded clones, and some rows have none.

.	14	TRBV19	TRBJ1-1	.	TGTGCCAGTAGTGTCAGGGGTGGGGACACTGAAGCTTTCTTT	CASSVRGGDTEAFF
.	15	TRBV3-1/TRBV3-2	TRBJ2-1	.	TGTGCCAGCAGCCAGTCTCCTAGCTTGTTGGATGAGCAGTTCTTC	CASSQSPSLLDEQFF
.	15	TRBV5-6	TRBJ2-7	TRBD1	TGTGCCAGCAGCTTGGCGGGCAGGGGGCAATACGAGCAGTACTTC	CASSLAGRGQYEQYF
once	15	TRBV11-3	TRBJ2-1	.	TGTGCCAGCAGCTTAGTTCCACAGGGAGGGCATGAGCAGTTCTTC	CASSLVPQGGHEQFF
.	14	TRBV10-1	TRBJ2-3	.	TGCGCCAGCAGTGATAGCAGAAGCACAGATACGCAGTATTTT	CASSDSRSTDTQYF
.	16	TRBV4-1	TRBJ1-6	.	TGCGCCAGCAGCCGAGGTCAAGGACAGTCCAATTCACCCCTCCACTTT	CASSRGQGQSNSPLHF
.	13	TRBV2	TRBJ1-2	.	TGTGCCAGCAGTGAAGCAGCAAACTATGGCTACACCTTC	CASSEAANYGYTF
.	15	TRBV7-8	TRBJ2-5	TRBD2	TGTGCCAGCAGCTTGGGACTAGCCGTCTCAGAGACCCAGTACTTC	CASSLGLAVSETQYF
.	13	TRBV2	TRBJ2-7	.	TGTGCCAGCAGAGCACGTACAGGATTCGAGCAGTACTTC	CASRARTGFEQYF
.	16	TRBV9	TRBJ2-7	TRBD2	TGTGCCAGCAGCGTAGGATCTAGCGGAAGAACCTACGAGCAGTACTTC	CASSVGSSGRTYEQYF
.	16	TRBV28	TRBJ2-1	.	TGTGCCAGCAGTCATAACCGGGGGGCGGACTACAATGAGCAGTTCTTC	CASSHNRGADYNEQFF
.	14	TRBV27	TRBJ2-5	.	TGTGCCAGCAGTCCCCGACAGTTGCAAGAGACCCAGTACTTC	CASSPRQLQETQYF
.	16	TRBV6-1	TRBJ1-5	.	TGTGCCAGCAGTGGCCGGTTGGGCGCTCGCAATCAGCCCCAGCATTTT	CASSGRLGARNQPQHF
few	16	TRBV25-1	TRBJ2-2	TRBD1	TGTGCCAGCAGTGATCTTCGGACAGGGACCACCGGGGAGCTGTTTTTT	CASSDLRTGTTGELFF
.	16	TRBV6-5	TRBJ2-1	TRBD2	TGTGCCAGCAGTTACCGAGCGGGAGGGTTAGGCAATGAGCAGTTCTTC	CASSYRAGGLGNEQFF
.	15	TRBV5-4	TRBJ1-4	.	TGTGCCAGCAGCCCCCGTGGAGGCTTGGATGAAAAACTGTTTTTT	CASSPRGGLDEKLFF
.	14	TRBV6-5	TRBJ2-7	TRBD1	TGTGCCAGCAGTACCGACAGGGGCTCCTACGAGCAGTACTTC	CASSTDRGSYEQYF
.	15	TRBV27	TRBJ2-5	TRBD2	TGTGCCAGCAGTTTCGGCGGGAGGGCTAGGGAGACCCAGTACTTC	CASSFGGRARETQYF
.	11	TRBV29-1	TRBJ1-2	.	TGCAGCGTTGAATATAACTATGGCTACACCTTC	CSVEYNYGYTF
.	13	TRBV28	TRBJ2-1	.	TGTGCCAGCAGTTTACACTCCACCAATGAGCAGTTCTTC	CASSLHSTNEQFF
.	15	TRBV7-3	TRBJ2-2	TRBD2	TGTGCCAGCAGCCAGCGGGAGCCGGCCACCGGGGAGCTGTTTTTT	CASSQREPATGELFF
.	13	TRBV19	TRBJ2-5	.	TGTGCCAGTAGTAGGGGACTTGGGGAGACCCAGTACTTC	CASSRGLGETQYF
.	18	TRBV11-2	TRBJ2-1	TRBD2	TGTGCCAGCAGCTTCGGGACTAGCGCGGGTATAGGGAACAATGAGCAGTTCTTC	CASSFGTSAGIGNNEQFF
.	14	TRBV2	TRBJ1-3	TRBD1	TGTGCCAGCAGCGTTACAGGGGCTGGAAACACCATATATTTT	CASSVTGAGNTIYF
.	13	TRBV5-4	TRBJ2-3	.	TGTGCCAGCAGCTTGGAAACTACAGATACGCAGTATTTT	CASSLETTDTQYF
.	17	TRBV19	TRBJ2-1	TRBD2	TGTGCCAGTGCGAGTTTTAGGGGCAGGCCGGGGGGGGCGGAGCAGTTCTTC	CASASFRGRPGGAEQFF